What follows are 6 T cell receptor beta chains derived from one specimen sequenced in a study of blood T cells in healthy people across ages (dated by TCRdb to 2014 to 2015). Library construction relied on 5' RACE. This sample was sequenced with an Illumina HiSeq 2500. A second PCR of about 6 to 12 cycles was performed with a sample-barcoded 5' primer and a J-beta primer mix. In-frame beta chains were kept once TCRdb had trimmed the public reads at Q25 with fastp and called clones with MiXCR. Here each entry gathers all rows of one CDR3 protein and keeps the most common genes and DNA. The sample data list 800,000 to 900,000 distinct CDR3 sequences, and about 62% of these were observed just once. Of the sample, approximately 30% falls within the top ten clones. What was sequenced was blood. These receptors were taken from a man aged 25 to 45 in good health.

In its sample, this clonotype was seen many times. The chain combines TRBV6-1 with TRBJ2-3, with TRBD2 identical over 7 bases. V was pared by 6 bases and J by 1 base, with 13 bases of the junction left unmatched. This CDR3 has 17 amino acids. CDR1 is MNHNS and CDR2 is SASEGT in the germline V gene. The CDR3 is CASSRPSGVDGTDTQYF. In nucleotides, the CDR3 is TGTGCCAGCAGCCGCCCTAGCGGAGTCGATGGCACAGATACGCAGTATTTT.

The CDR3 loop is CSAQGQGGSYEQYF. As DNA, the CDR3 is TGCAGTGCTCAGGGGCAGGGCGGATCATACGAGCAGTACTTC. The chain recombines TRBV20-1 with TRBJ2-5, with D maybe TRBD1 (6 bases). The DNA end is a closer match to TRBJ2-7, so the J assignment may be wrong. The CDR3 is 14 amino acids. CDR1 and CDR2 (germline): DFQATT, SNEGSKA (reference sequence).

This clonotype has only a few counts. The rearrangement joins TRBV13 to TRBJ1-4, with D perhaps TRBD1 (5 bases). V was trimmed by 1 base and J by 3 bases, leaving 15 bases between them. From germline, CDR1 is PRHDT and CDR2 FYEKMQ (reference sequence). The CDR3 sequence is 17 residues long. The CDR3 loop reads CASSLDRLRGANEKLFF. In DNA form, the CDR3 reads TGTGCCAGCAGCTTAGACCGCCTCCGGGGGGCTAATGAAAAACTGTTTTTT.

This chain joins TRBV6-6 and TRBJ2-4; 7 bases align to TRBD1. With the DNA end fitting TRBJ2-7 better, the J assignment may be wrong. This CDR3 has 12 amino acids. The germline V gene has CDR1 MNHNY and CDR2 SVGAGI (reference sequence). The CDR3 DNA follows: TGTGCCAGCAGGGGACAGCCGTACGAGCAGTACTTC. Translated, it gives CASRGQPYEQYF.

This clonotype was found a few times. CDR3 in DNA: TGCAGCGTTGAAGATTGGGCAGGCCTAAATGGGGGCTACACCTTC. It encodes CSVEDWAGLNGGYTF. The chain employs TRBV29-1 and TRBJ1-2; D is ambiguous. Germline CDR1 and CDR2: SQVTM and ANQGSEA. V gave up 0 bases and J gave up 8 bases, with 19 bases separating them. The CDR3 is 15 residues long.

The V call is TRBV20-1, the J call TRBJ2-4; D is perhaps TRBD1 or TRBD2 (5 bases each). The last part of the DNA fits TRBJ2-7 better; the J call may be wrong. The germline V gene encodes CDR1 DFQATT and CDR2 SNEGSKA (reference sequence). The CDR3 length is 13 residues. The CDR3 is CSARDLRGHEQYF. The CDR3, as DNA: TGCAGTGCTAGAGATCTCCGGGGCCACGAGCAGTACTTC.